This entry concerns a single TCR beta chain. Its specificity is unknown. The record originates from a study of beta chain features in type 1 diabetes. Study findings and constraints: Shorter TCRB CDR3s, moderately but significantly so, marked every one of the four CD4+ subsets in Type 1 diabetes patients. Healthy donors had naive, central memory and Treg TCRB repertoires that appeared less similar than those seen among patients.

V shed 6 bases, J shed 6 bases, and the junction held 12 bases outside the gene matches. Germline loops: CDR1 SGHRS, CDR2 YFSETQ. The length of the CDR3 is 14 residues. Expressed TCRB transcripts were sequenced, since all the RNA that had been isolated was reverse transcribed. This table comes from immunoSEQ multiplex PCR, and its TCRdb copy is limited to in-frame clones, with some not included. The top ten hold 0.012% of the sample, which has roughly 240,000 clones, approximately 24% seen once. This TCR derives from a woman in her 30s with type 1 diabetes. Sequencing used naive CD4+ T cells from blood. The chain joins TRBV5-1 to TRBJ2-7, with TRBD1 matching over 7 bases. The CDR3 nucleotides read TGCGCCAGCACCGCGGCAACAGGGGTGAGCGAGCAGTACTTC. Protein product: CASTAATGVSEQYF.